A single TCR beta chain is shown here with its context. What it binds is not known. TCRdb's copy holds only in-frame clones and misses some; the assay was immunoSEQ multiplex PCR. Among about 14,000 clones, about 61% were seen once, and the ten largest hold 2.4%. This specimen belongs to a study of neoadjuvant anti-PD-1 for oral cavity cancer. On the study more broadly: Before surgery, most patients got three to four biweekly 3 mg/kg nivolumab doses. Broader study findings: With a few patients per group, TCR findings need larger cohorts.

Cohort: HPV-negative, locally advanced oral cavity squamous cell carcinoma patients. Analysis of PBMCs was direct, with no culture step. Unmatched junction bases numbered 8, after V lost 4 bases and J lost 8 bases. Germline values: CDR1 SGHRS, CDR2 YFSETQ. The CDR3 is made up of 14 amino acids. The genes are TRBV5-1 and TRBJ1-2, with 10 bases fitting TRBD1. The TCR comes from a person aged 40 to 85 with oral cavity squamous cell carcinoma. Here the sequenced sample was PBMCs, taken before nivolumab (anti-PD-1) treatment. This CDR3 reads CASSAQTGGQGYTF. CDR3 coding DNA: TGCGCCAGCAGCGCGCAGACAGGGGGCCAGGGCTACACCTTC.